This T cell receptor (beta chain) was identified in a study of blood T cell repertoires in COVID-19. This table comes from immunoSEQ multiplex PCR, and its TCRdb copy is limited to in-frame clones, with some not included. The sample records 70,000 to 75,000 clones, roughly 85% being singletons. The J segment lost 6 bases and the V segment lost 5 bases, leaving 4 bases of the junction unmatched. The CDR3 is 13 residues long. The V gene's germline CDR1 is MNHEY and CDR2 SVGAGI. Sequencing was done on a sample of peripheral blood. This sequence joins TRBV6-5 and TRBJ1-2; 9 bases are a match to TRBD1. The TCR originated in a man between 60 and 75 years old with active or convalescent COVID-19. CDR3 sequence: CASSTGQGNGYTF. CDR3 DNA sequence: TGTGCCAGCAGTACAGGACAGGGGAATGGCTACACCTTC.